This T cell receptor (beta chain) was sequenced during a study of immune evolution from preneoplasia to lung adenocarcinoma. This table comes from immunoSEQ multiplex PCR, and its TCRdb copy is limited to in-frame clones, with some not included. The data contain some 4,000 clones, roughly half of them singletons. V lost 5 bases and J lost 9, with 8 bases in between. Germline V gene lookup returns CDR1 SGHTA and CDR2 FQGTGA. The CDR3 is made up of 11 amino acids. There are a few counts of this clone. Its target is unknown. Study observations and caveats: Normal lung had highest clonality; later lesions appeared denser, more diverse.

V usage is TRBV7-3 and J usage is TRBJ2-1; perhaps TRBD1 as D (5 bases). The TCR sequence derives from a person aged 50-59 years with lung adenocarcinoma. The source material was FFPE normal lung tissue adjacent to the tumor. As DNA, the CDR3 is TGTGCCAGCAGCCCAGGGTCTGAGCAGTTCTTC. This sequence encodes CASSPGSEQFF.